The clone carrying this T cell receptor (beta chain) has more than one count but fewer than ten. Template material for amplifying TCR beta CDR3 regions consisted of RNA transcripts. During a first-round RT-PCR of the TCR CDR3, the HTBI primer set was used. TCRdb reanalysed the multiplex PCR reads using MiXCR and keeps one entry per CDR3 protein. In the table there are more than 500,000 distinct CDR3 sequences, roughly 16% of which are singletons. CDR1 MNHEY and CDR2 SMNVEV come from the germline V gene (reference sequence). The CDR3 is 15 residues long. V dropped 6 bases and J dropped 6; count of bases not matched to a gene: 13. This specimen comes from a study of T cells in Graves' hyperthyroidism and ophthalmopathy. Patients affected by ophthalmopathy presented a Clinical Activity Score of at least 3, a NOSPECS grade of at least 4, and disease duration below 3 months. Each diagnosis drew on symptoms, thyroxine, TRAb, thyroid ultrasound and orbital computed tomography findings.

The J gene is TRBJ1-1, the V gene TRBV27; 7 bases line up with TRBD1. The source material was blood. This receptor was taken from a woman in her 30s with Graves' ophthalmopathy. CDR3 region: CASRKGALLGPEAFF. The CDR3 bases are TGTGCCAGCAGAAAGGGGGCCCTCCTGGGACCTGAAGCTTTCTTT.